This T cell receptor beta chain was documented in a study of blood T cell repertoires in COVID-19. Background on the study: Material from acute and convalescent COVID-19 was sourced from the United States, Italy and Spain. PBMCs, B-cell-depleted T cells, or T cells provided the cDNA or gDNA that made up the material.

The CDR3 loop spans 18 amino acids. Germline values: CDR1 SGHKS, CDR2 YYEKEE (reference sequence). The V and J ends lost 0 bases and 6 bases, in that order; junction bases with no gene match: 12. Here immunoSEQ multiplex PCR was the method, and the copy in TCRdb shows in-frame clones only, minus some. The sample includes tens of thousands of clones, roughly 76% seen only once; the top ten take about a sixth. This chain connects TRBV5-5 to TRBJ2-2; TRBD2 aligns across 9 bases. The clonotype originates from a woman aged 80 or older with active or convalescent COVID-19. What was sequenced was peripheral blood. The CDR3: CASSLATYGGRAAGELFF. The DNA of the CDR3 is TGTGCCAGCAGCTTGGCTACCTACGGCGGGAGGGCCGCCGGGGAGCTGTTTTTT.